These T cell receptor beta chains were read from a single sample in a study of CD8+CD57+ T cells in acquired aplastic anemia. TCRdb used MiXCR to reprocess the reads, holding one entry per CDR3 protein. The sample has a few hundred thousand distinct CDR3 sequences; around 32% are singletons. The sample was sorted CD4+, CD8+, or CD8+CD57+ T cells (not recorded which) from PBMCs. The receptors shown here come from a human donor with aplastic anemia. The CDR3 runs from the conserved cysteine through the conserved F or W. Fields, in order: J gene, D gene, V gene, clone size, CDR3 DNA, CDR3 protein. The D gene is left open where the match is weak. Size is omitted from some rows. Given values are once, few, many or a class for expanded clones.

j_call: TRBJ1-2; d_call: -; v_call: TRBV20-1; clone_size: many; cdr3_nt: TGCAGTGCTAGAGAGGTTAAGGAGCCGGATGGCTACACCTTC; cdr3_aa: CSAREVKEPDGYTF
j_call: TRBJ1-6; d_call: -; v_call: TRBV7-3; clone_size: -; cdr3_nt: TGTGCCAGCAGCACCCAGGGTCGCGGTTCACCCCTCCACTTT; cdr3_aa: CASSTQGRGSPLHF
j_call: TRBJ2-2; d_call: -; v_call: TRBV9; clone_size: -; cdr3_nt: TGTGCCAGCAGCGGCATGGCAGGTATAGGGGAGCTGTTTTTT; cdr3_aa: CASSGMAGIGELFF
j_call: TRBJ1-1; d_call: TRBD1; v_call: TRBV11-2; clone_size: -; cdr3_nt: TGTGCCAGCAGCCTCTTCACGCTCAGGGGGCTGAACACTGAAGCTTTCTTT; cdr3_aa: CASSLFTLRGLNTEAFF
j_call: TRBJ2-5; d_call: TRBD1; v_call: TRBV14; clone_size: -; cdr3_nt: TGTGCCAGCAGCAGGACAGGGTTTGGGACCCAGTACTTC; cdr3_aa: CASSRTGFGTQYF
j_call: TRBJ1-2; d_call: -; v_call: TRBV20-1; clone_size: many; cdr3_nt: TGCAGTGCTAGATCAGTGGAGATATCTAACTATGGCTACACCTTC; cdr3_aa: CSARSVEISNYGYTF
j_call: TRBJ2-7; d_call: -; v_call: TRBV9; clone_size: many; cdr3_nt: TGTGCCAGCAGCGTAACCGCGGGCTCCTACGAGCAGTACTTC; cdr3_aa: CASSVTAGSYEQYF
j_call: TRBJ1-6; d_call: -; v_call: TRBV7-9; clone_size: -; cdr3_nt: TGTGCCTGGAGTCCCAGCTATAATTCACCCCTCCACTTT; cdr3_aa: CAWSPSYNSPLHF
j_call: TRBJ1-4; d_call: -; v_call: TRBV6-5; clone_size: -; cdr3_nt: TGTGCCAGCAGTTCGGACATTTTGGAACTGTTTTTT; cdr3_aa: CASSSDILELFF
j_call: TRBJ1-2; d_call: -; v_call: TRBV2; clone_size: many; cdr3_nt: TGTGCCAGCAGTGAACAAGGACCCAACTATGGCTACACCTTC; cdr3_aa: CASSEQGPNYGYTF
j_call: TRBJ2-7; d_call: TRBD2; v_call: TRBV12-3/TRBV12-4; clone_size: few; cdr3_nt: TGTGCCAGCAGTTATACTAGCGGGCGCTCCTACGAGCAGTACTTC; cdr3_aa: CASSYTSGRSYEQYF
j_call: TRBJ1-6; d_call: TRBD1; v_call: TRBV7-2; clone_size: many; cdr3_nt: TGTGCCAGCAGCGAGCGACAGGGCTCACCCCTCCACTTT; cdr3_aa: CASSERQGSPLHF
j_call: TRBJ2-7; d_call: -; v_call: TRBV29-1; clone_size: many; cdr3_nt: TGCAGCGTTGAAGATTGGGGCGACGAGCAGTACTTC; cdr3_aa: CSVEDWGDEQYF
j_call: TRBJ2-7; d_call: -; v_call: TRBV9; clone_size: many; cdr3_nt: TGTGCCAGCAGCGTAGGACCACTCTACGAGCAGTACTTC; cdr3_aa: CASSVGPLYEQYF
j_call: TRBJ2-3; d_call: TRBD1; v_call: TRBV15; clone_size: -; cdr3_nt: TGTGCCACCAGCAGAGATCAGGGGGGCACAGATACGCAGTATTTT; cdr3_aa: CATSRDQGGTDTQYF
j_call: TRBJ2-5; d_call: -; v_call: TRBV5-1; clone_size: few; cdr3_nt: TGCGCCAGCACGGCCCAAGAGACCCAGTACTTC; cdr3_aa: CASTAQETQYF
j_call: TRBJ2-1; d_call: TRBD1; v_call: TRBV7-3; clone_size: -; cdr3_nt: TGTGCCAGCAGCTTAATGGGACAGGGGCAGTTCTTC; cdr3_aa: CASSLMGQGQFF
j_call: TRBJ1-2; d_call: TRBD1; v_call: TRBV29-1; clone_size: many; cdr3_nt: TGCAGCGTTGAAGATAGGAAGGACAGGGCAGGCTACACCTTC; cdr3_aa: CSVEDRKDRAGYTF
j_call: TRBJ1-3; d_call: -; v_call: TRBV9; clone_size: -; cdr3_nt: TGTGCCAGCAGTGCCAATGGAAACACCATATATTTT; cdr3_aa: CASSANGNTIYF
j_call: TRBJ2-1; d_call: -; v_call: TRBV12-3/TRBV12-4; clone_size: few; cdr3_nt: TGTGCCAGCAGTCCCTTCCATGAGCAGTTCTTC; cdr3_aa: CASSPFHEQFF